The rows below give T cell receptor beta chains drawn from one sample of a study of T cells expressing NK-cell markers. TCRdb reprocessed the 5' RACE reads and stores each CDR3 protein as one record, lacking DNA. The sample's table shows 350,000 to 500,000 distinct CDR3 sequences. The sample consisted of blood T cells: a sorted CD56 or NKG2C T cell subset, CD4+ or CD8+ T cells, or bulk PBMC T cells (not recorded which). These receptors were taken from a woman aged 18 to 75 in good health. Both conserved end residues are part of each CDR3.

V gene	J gene	CDR3 protein
TRBV20-1	TRBJ1-1	CSALEQKNTEAFF
TRBV5-5	TRBJ2-7	CASSHAGQGTYEQYF
TRBV5-5	TRBJ1-5	CASSGSNQPQHF
TRBV4-3	TRBJ2-1	CASSQDGSYNEQFF
TRBV14	TRBJ2-3	CASSPGGTTQYF
TRBV20-1	TRBJ1-4	CSAHRGVSEKLFF
TRBV6-5	TRBJ2-3	CASSYSNPESRQYF
TRBV9	TRBJ2-3	CASSHRGAGEWVDTQYF
TRBV20-1	TRBJ2-7	CSANGRSVRYEQYF
TRBV2	TRBJ1-2	CASGGQFYGYTF
TRBV5-4	TRBJ1-5	CASSPGTGSEGNQPQHF
TRBV5-1	TRBJ2-1	CASREREGSYNEQFF
TRBV3-1	TRBJ2-3	CASSQKTGPLSDTQYF
TRBV27	TRBJ1-2	CASRLQGARGYTF
TRBV7-2	TRBJ2-4	CASSHGARQAKNIQYF
TRBV10-3	TRBJ2-1	CAISESLAPYNEQFF
TRBV7-2	TRBJ1-4	CASSQFNEKLFF
TRBV7-9	TRBJ1-6	CASSSMTGRNNSPLHF
TRBV12-3/TRBV12-4	TRBJ2-1	CASSPRTSGANEQFF
TRBV9	TRBJ1-3	CASSARPNTIYF
TRBV27	TRBJ1-1	CASSPVSMNTEAFF
TRBV10-3	TRBJ1-5	CAISLDSVQPQHF
TRBV28	TRBJ2-7	CASLTWLSGPSYEQYF
TRBV7-8	TRBJ2-5	CASNPGGGGIQETQYF
TRBV7-9	TRBJ2-5	CASSRAAETQYF
TRBV12-3/TRBV12-4	TRBJ2-1	CASSREIYNEQFF
TRBV6-1	TRBJ1-5	CASSNRGTSNQPQHF
TRBV29-1	TRBJ2-7	CSVDWGWKGEQYF
TRBV20-1	TRBJ2-1	CSARDVGVSYNEQFF
TRBV7-9	TRBJ1-6	CASSLTEVDSPLHF
TRBV28	TRBJ2-7	CASNPPGSSYEQYF
TRBV14	TRBJ2-5	CASSQSLTNQETQYF
TRBV5-1	TRBJ2-1	CASSLGTSGHEQFF
TRBV5-1	TRBJ2-3	CASSLARTSGGPDTQYF
TRBV19	TRBJ1-1	CASIGWGSTEAFF
TRBV18	TRBJ2-1	CASSQTRDNEQFF
TRBV7-2	TRBJ1-4	CASSRRQGLGEKLFF
TRBV3-1	TRBJ2-5	CASSRTLAGERETQYF
TRBV12-3/TRBV12-4	TRBJ1-2	CASTEGKGPSGYTF
TRBV3-1	TRBJ1-4	CASSRQAFNEKLFF
TRBV10-3	TRBJ2-1	CATSTGNEQFF
TRBV7-2	TRBJ1-1	CASSLRTNTEAFF
TRBV5-5	TRBJ2-1	CASGRPGIYNEQFF
TRBV7-9	TRBJ2-2	CASSSPKRTGELFF
TRBV12-3/TRBV12-4	TRBJ1-1	CASSFLGKLGTEAFF
TRBV12-3/TRBV12-4	TRBJ2-3	CASSFTGASTDTQYF
TRBV12-3/TRBV12-4	TRBJ1-2	CASSIRGAGYTF